The clone carrying this T cell receptor (beta chain) has more than one count but fewer than ten. Its target is unknown. A sample-barcoded 5' primer and a J-beta primer mix were used in a second PCR of roughly 7 to 11 cycles. Each CDR3 protein gets one entry after TCRdb re-called the 5' RACE reads with MiXCR. The data show 380,000 or so distinct CDR3 sequences, with 52% seen just once and around 50% held by the top ten. This entry comes from a study of blood T cells in healthy people across ages. Study outcomes and limitations: More naive CD4+ cells and higher diversity were found in long-lived than in aged donors. In older individuals, TCR beta diversity per million T cells was lower, falling roughly linearly with age.

The TCR comes from a man in his 60s in good health. Source material: blood.

This chain's CDR3 is CASHPGGIFSIDTQYF. Written as DNA, the CDR3 is TGTGCCAGCCACCCTGGCGGGATCTTTTCGATAGATACGCAGTATTTT. This sequence joins TRBV28 and TRBJ2-3; a possible D gene is TRBD2 (6 bases). V shed 8 bases and J shed 5 bases, with 23 bases lying between them. The germline gives CDR1 MDHEN, CDR2 SYDVKM. The CDR3 covers 16 residues.